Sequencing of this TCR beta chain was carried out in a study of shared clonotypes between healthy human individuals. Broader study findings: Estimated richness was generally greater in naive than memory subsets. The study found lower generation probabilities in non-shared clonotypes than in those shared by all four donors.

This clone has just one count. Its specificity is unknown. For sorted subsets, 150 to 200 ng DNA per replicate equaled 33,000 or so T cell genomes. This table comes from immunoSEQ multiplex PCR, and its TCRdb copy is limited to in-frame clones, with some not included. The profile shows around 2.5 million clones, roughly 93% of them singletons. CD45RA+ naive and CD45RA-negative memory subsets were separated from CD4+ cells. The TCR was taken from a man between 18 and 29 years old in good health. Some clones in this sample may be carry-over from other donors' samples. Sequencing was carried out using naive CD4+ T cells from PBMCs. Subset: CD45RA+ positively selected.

The CDR3 protein is CAWARDTPGRGYTF. DNA of the CDR3: TGTGCCTGGGCCCGGGACACCCCTGGTCGGGGCTACACCTTC. The chain carries TRBV30 and TRBJ1-2; perhaps TRBD1 as D (6 bases). This CDR3 is built from 14 residues. Trimming removed 5 bases at V and 8 bases at J, with 21 bases between. Germline assignment: CDR1 GTSNPN and CDR2 SVGIG (reference sequence).